A selection of T cell receptor beta chains follows, all from one sample in a study of blood T cell repertoires in COVID-19. Data came from immunoSEQ multiplex PCR; TCRdb stores just in-frame clones and leaves some out. The sample contains about 46,000 clones, roughly 88% of which appear only once. The material sequenced was peripheral blood. All receptors come from a human donor in a cohort sampled during active COVID-19. The donor label of this sample is uncertain. Both conserved end residues are part of each CDR3. Fields, in order: V gene, J gene, D gene, clone size, CDR3 protein, CDR3 DNA. The D gene is left open where the match is weak. Expanded clones are given a class, and other clones once, few, many or no size at all.

TRBV10-3	TRBJ2-2	TRBD2	-	CAISATSGGNTGELFF	TGTGCCATCAGTGCGACTAGCGGGGGCAACACCGGGGAGCTGTTTTTT
TRBV24-1	TRBJ1-3	-	-	CATSDANSGNTIYF	TGTGCCACCAGTGATGCTAACTCTGGAAACACCATATATTTT
TRBV18	TRBJ2-7	TRBD2	-	CASSPPGLAATYEQYF	TGTGCCAGCTCACCACCGGGACTAGCGGCGACCTACGAGCAGTACTTC
TRBV7-9	TRBJ1-6	-	medium-sized	CASSIHEQGTRSPLHF	TGTGCCAGCAGCATTCACGAACAGGGCACCCGTTCACCCCTCCACTTT
TRBV6-5	TRBJ2-7	-	once	CASIGDRSYEQYF	TGTGCCAGCATAGGGGATCGATCCTACGAGCAGTACTTC
TRBV6-5	TRBJ1-6	-	-	CASSYWGRENSPLHF	TGTGCCAGCAGTTACTGGGGCAGGGAAAATTCACCCCTCCACTTT
TRBV7-6	TRBJ2-1	TRBD1	-	CASSSDVGGKNGEQFF	TGTGCCAGCAGCTCAGACGTAGGGGGCAAAAATGGTGAGCAGTTCTTC
TRBV7-2	TRBJ1-2	TRBD1	-	CASRVRGTERSYGYTF	TGTGCCAGCAGAGTACGTGGGACAGAGAGATCCTATGGCTACACCTTC
TRBV30	TRBJ1-6	-	few	CARGTDSNSPLHF	TGTGCCAGAGGAACAGACAGTAATTCACCCCTCCACTTT
TRBV28	TRBJ1-1	-	-	CASIVGGRKAFF	TGTGCCAGCATCGTGGGCGGGAGAAAAGCTTTCTTT
TRBV6-6	TRBJ2-1	-	-	CASSYVPGSEQFF	TGTGCCAGCAGTTATGTCCCGGGAAGTGAGCAGTTCTTC
TRBV30	TRBJ1-2	TRBD1	-	CAWSATRGHNYGYTF	TGTGCCTGGAGTGCTACCAGGGGGCATAACTATGGCTACACCTTC
TRBV27	TRBJ2-7	-	-	CASSTRTAYEQYF	TGTGCCAGCAGTACCAGGACAGCCTACGAGCAGTACTTC
TRBV7-2	TRBJ2-5	-	-	CASSLGPRGETQYF	TGTGCCAGCAGCTTAGGCCCAAGAGGAGAGACCCAGTACTTC
TRBV7-3	TRBJ2-3	-	-	CASSLWSSSSTDTQYF	TGTGCCAGCAGCTTGTGGAGCAGCTCTAGCACAGATACGCAGTATTTT
TRBV20-1	TRBJ2-5	TRBD2	-	CSASLRGGGGKTQYF	TGCAGTGCTAGTTTGCGGGGGGGAGGTGGTAAGACCCAGTACTTC
TRBV7-2	TRBJ2-3	-	once	CASSRRGWGTDTQYF	TGTGCCAGCAGCCGGCGGGGATGGGGGACAGATACGCAGTATTTT
TRBV10-3	TRBJ2-2	TRBD1	-	CAISAGTGTGELFF	TGTGCCATCAGTGCCGGGACAGGGACCGGGGAGCTGTTTTTT
TRBV4-3	TRBJ1-4	TRBD1	-	CASSQRLGDRGEKLFF	TGCGCCAGCAGCCAACGGTTGGGGGACAGGGGTGAAAAACTGTTTTTT
TRBV12-3/TRBV12-4	TRBJ1-1	-	few	CASSGGANTEAFF	TGTGCCAGCAGTGGGGGGGCGAACACTGAAGCTTTCTTT
TRBV3-1/TRBV3-2	TRBJ2-5	-	-	CASSLPGLGQETQYF	TGTGCCAGCAGCCTACCCGGCCTAGGCCAAGAGACCCAGTACTTC
TRBV4-3	TRBJ2-1	-	-	CASSQDITGQLNNEQFF	TGCGCCAGCAGCCAAGATATAACGGGACAACTAAACAATGAGCAGTTCTTC
TRBV27	TRBJ2-3	TRBD2	-	CASSSTVLAGGFTDTQYF	TGTGCCAGCAGTTCCACCGTCCTAGCGGGGGGTTTTACAGATACGCAGTATTTT
TRBV3-1/TRBV3-2	TRBJ2-6	TRBD1	-	CASSPRQGSGANVLTF	TGTGCCAGCAGCCCCAGACAGGGCTCTGGGGCCAACGTCCTGACTTTC
TRBV5-6	TRBJ1-2	-	-	CASSPPGASGYGYTF	TGTGCCAGCAGCCCCCCCGGAGCCAGCGGCTATGGCTACACCTTC
TRBV3-1/TRBV3-2	TRBJ2-2	TRBD2	once	CASRQAGKGELFF	TGTGCCAGCAGACAAGCGGGGAAGGGGGAGCTGTTTTTT
TRBV6-1	TRBJ1-6	TRBD1	-	CASSEATGGPGSSPLHF	TGTGCCAGCAGTGAAGCGACAGGGGGGCCGGGGTCCTCACCCCTCCACTTT
TRBV19	TRBJ2-7	TRBD1	few	CASSIGQGTYEQYF	TGTGCCAGTAGTATTGGACAGGGGACCTACGAGCAGTACTTC
TRBV27	TRBJ2-7	-	-	CASSLSTAGAYEQYF	TGTGCCAGCAGTTTATCCACAGCTGGTGCCTACGAGCAGTACTTC
TRBV12-3/TRBV12-4	TRBJ1-6	-	-	CASSLNGNSPLHF	TGTGCCAGCAGTTTGAACGGTAATTCACCCCTCCACTTT
TRBV4-1	TRBJ1-6	-	-	CASSQGGGGTYNSPLHF	TGCGCCAGCAGCCAAGGAGGAGGAGGGACCTATAATTCACCCCTCCACTTT
TRBV11-2	TRBJ1-6	-	-	CASSLGRGARRNSPLHF	TGTGCCAGCAGCTTAGGCCGGGGGGCGCGTCGGAATTCACCCCTCCACTTT
TRBV7-2	TRBJ2-1	TRBD2	-	CASSLLRGLAGYNEQFF	TGTGCCAGCAGCTTACTAAGAGGACTAGCGGGCTACAATGAGCAGTTCTTC